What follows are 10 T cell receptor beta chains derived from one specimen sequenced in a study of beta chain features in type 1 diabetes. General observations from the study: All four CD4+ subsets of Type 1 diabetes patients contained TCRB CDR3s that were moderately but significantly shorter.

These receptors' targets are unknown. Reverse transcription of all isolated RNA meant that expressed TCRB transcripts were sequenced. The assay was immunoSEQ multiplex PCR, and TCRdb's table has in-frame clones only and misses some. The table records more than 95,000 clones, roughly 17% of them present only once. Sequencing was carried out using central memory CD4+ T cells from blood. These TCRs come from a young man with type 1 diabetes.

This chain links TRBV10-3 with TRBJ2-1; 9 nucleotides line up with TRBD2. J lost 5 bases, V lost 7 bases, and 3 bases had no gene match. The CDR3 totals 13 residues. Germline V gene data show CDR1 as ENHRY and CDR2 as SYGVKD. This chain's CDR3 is CAINLAGHNEQFF. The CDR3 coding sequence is TGTGCCATCAACCTAGCGGGACACAATGAGCAGTTCTTC.

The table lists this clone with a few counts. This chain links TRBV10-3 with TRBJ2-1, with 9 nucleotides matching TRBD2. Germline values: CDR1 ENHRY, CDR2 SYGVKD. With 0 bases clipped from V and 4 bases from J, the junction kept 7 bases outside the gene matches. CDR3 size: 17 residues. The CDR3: CAISESVGLAGYNEQFF. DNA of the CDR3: TGTGCCATCAGTGAGTCGGTGGGGCTAGCGGGATACAATGAGCAGTTCTTC.

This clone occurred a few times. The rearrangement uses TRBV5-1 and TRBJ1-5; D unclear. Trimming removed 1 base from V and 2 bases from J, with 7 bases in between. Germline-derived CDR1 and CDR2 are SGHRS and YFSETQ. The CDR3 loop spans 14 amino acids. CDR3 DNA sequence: TGCGCCAGCAGCTTGAATACAGGCAATCAGCCCCAGCATTTT. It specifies CASSLNTGNQPQHF.

The CDR3 reads CASSLMGSGETQYF. CDR3 DNA sequence: TGCGCCAGCAGCTTGATGGGGAGTGGAGAGACCCAGTACTTC. V and J are TRBV5-1 and TRBJ2-5, with D perhaps TRBD2 (5 bases). The CDR3 loop spans 14 amino acids. Looked up from germline, CDR1 is SGHRS and CDR2 is YFSETQ. The germline V and J ends were trimmed by 1 base and 4 bases, with 11 bases remaining between them.

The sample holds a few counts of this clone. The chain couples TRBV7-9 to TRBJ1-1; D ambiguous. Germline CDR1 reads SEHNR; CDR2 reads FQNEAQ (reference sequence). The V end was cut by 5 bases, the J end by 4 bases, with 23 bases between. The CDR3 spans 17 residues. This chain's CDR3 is CASSPSVLGLGSTEAFF. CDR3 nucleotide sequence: TGTGCCAGCAGCCCTTCCGTCCTCGGGCTGGGGAGCACTGAAGCTTTCTTT.

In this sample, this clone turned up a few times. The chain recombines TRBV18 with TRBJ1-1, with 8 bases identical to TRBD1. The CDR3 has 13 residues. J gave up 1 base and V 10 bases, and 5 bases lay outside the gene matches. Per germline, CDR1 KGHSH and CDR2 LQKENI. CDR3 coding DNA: TGTGCCACCACAGGGGGAGAGAACACTGAAGCTTTCTTT. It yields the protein CATTGGENTEAFF.

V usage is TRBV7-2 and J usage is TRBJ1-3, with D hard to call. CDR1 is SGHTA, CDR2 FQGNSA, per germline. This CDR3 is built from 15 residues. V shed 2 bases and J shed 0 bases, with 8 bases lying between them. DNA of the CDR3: TGTGCCAGCAGCTTACTAGGTATCTCTGGAAACACCATATATTTT. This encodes CASSLLGISGNTIYF.

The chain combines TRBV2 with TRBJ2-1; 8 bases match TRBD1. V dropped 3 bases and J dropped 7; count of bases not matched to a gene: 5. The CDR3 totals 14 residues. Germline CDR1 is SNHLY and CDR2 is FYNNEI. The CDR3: CASSDYRQGNEQFF. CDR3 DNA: TGTGCCAGCAGTGATTACCGACAGGGGAATGAGCAGTTCTTC.

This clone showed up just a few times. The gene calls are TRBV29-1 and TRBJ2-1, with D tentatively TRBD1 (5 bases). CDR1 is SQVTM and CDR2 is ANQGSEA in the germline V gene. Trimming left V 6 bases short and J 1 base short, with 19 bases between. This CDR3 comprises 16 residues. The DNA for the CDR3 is TGCAGCGTCTGCCCCCAATACAGGAAGTCCTACAATGAGCAGTTCTTC. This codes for CSVCPQYRKSYNEQFF.

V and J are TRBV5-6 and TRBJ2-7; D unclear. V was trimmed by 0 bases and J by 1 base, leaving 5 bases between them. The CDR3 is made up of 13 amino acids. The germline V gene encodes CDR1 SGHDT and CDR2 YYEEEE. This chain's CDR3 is CASSLVGSYEQYF. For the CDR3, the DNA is TGTGCCAGCAGCTTGGTTGGGTCCTACGAGCAGTACTTC.